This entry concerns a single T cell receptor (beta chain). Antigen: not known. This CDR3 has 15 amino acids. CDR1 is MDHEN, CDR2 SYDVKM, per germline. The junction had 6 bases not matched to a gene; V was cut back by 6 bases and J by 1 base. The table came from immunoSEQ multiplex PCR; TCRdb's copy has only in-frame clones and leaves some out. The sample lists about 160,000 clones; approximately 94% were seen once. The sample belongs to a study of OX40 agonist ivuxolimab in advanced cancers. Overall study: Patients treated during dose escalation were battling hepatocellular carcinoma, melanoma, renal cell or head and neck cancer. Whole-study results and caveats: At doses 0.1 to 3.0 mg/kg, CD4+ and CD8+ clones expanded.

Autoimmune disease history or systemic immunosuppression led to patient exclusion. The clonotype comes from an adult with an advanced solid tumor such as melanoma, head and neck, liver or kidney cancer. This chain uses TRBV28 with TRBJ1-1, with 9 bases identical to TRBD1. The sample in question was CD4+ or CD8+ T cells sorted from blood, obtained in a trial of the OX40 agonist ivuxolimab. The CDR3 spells CASRNRGLPNTEAFF. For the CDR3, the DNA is TGTGCCAGCAGGAACAGGGGGCTTCCGAACACTGAAGCTTTCTTT.